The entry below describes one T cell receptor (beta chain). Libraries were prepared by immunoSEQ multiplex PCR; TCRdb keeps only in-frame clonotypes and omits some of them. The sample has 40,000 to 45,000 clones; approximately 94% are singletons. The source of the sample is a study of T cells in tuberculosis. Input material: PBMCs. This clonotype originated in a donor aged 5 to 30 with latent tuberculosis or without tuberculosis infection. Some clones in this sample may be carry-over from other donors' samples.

The CDR3 sequence is CASSNSLRRQENTGELFF. The CDR3 DNA reads TGTGCCAGCAGTAATTCTTTACGTCGGCAGGAGAACACCGGGGAGCTGTTTTTT. This rearrangement joins TRBV25-1 to TRBJ2-2; D remains ambiguous. The CDR3 is 18 amino acids. V dropped 5 bases and J dropped 1 base, with 20 bases sitting between them. Germline loops: CDR1 MGHDK, CDR2 SYGVNS.